These 29 T cell receptor beta chains came from one sample sequenced in a study of graft-versus-host responses after intestinal transplantation. Sequencing was performed with immunoSEQ multiplex PCR; in TCRdb, only in-frame clones are kept and a portion is missing. The sample shows fewer than 100,000 clones, more than 75% of them seen only once. The specimen was PBMCs, collected 255 days after intestinal transplant. These receptor sequences come from a human patient who received an intestinal transplant, so some T cells may come from the graft donor.

This clone came up once. This sequence joins TRBV5-6 and TRBJ2-5, with 11 bases that match TRBD2. Trimming took 4 bases from V and 1 from J; bases not matched to a gene: 9. CDR1 and CDR2 from the germline V gene are SGHDT and YYEEEE. The CDR3 covers 17 residues. CDR3 in amino acids: CASSRPLAGATQETQYF. The CDR3 bases are TGTGCCAGCAGCCGTCCACTAGCGGGAGCAACCCAAGAGACCCAGTACTTC.

This chain joins TRBV4-2 and TRBJ1-1, with D uncertain. The CDR3 has 13 amino acids. Per germline, CDR1 LGHNA and CDR2 YNFKEQ. With 2 bases removed from V and 6 bases from J, the gap between germline ends came to 10 bases. CDR3 region: CASSQTWVPEAFF. The DNA of the CDR3 is TGTGCCAGCAGCCAAACTTGGGTACCTGAAGCTTTCTTT.

The chain has TRBV28 and TRBJ2-2; the match to TRBD2 covers 12 bases. J was trimmed by 4 bases and V by 5 bases; bases with no gene match: 5. Germline CDR1 and CDR2: MDHEN and SYDVKM. The length of the CDR3 is 16 residues. CDR3 DNA sequence: TGTGCCAGCAGTGTTCTAGCGGGGGGGGCCACCGGGGAGCTGTTTTTT. It encodes CASSVLAGGATGELFF. The full variable domain, in which reference TRBV28 and TRBJ2-2 provide the parts outside the CDR3, is DVKVTQSSRYLVKRTGEKVFLECVQDMDHENMFWYRQDPGLGLRLIYFSYDVKMKEKGDIPEGYSVSREKKERFSLILESASTNQTSMYLCASSVLAGGATGELFFGEGSRLTVL.

The chain is built from TRBV5-1 and TRBJ2-3; TRBD1 matches at 7 bases. J was trimmed by 0 bases and V by 3 bases; bases with no gene match: 7. CDR3 length equals 16 residues. Germline-derived CDR1 and CDR2 are SGHRS and YFSETQ. DNA for the CDR3: TGCGCCAGCAGCTGGGACAGCGGAAGGAGCACAGATACGCAGTATTTT. It encodes CASSWDSGRSTDTQYF.

Concerning this clone: The same CDR3 also results from other DNA sequences found in this sample. V usage is TRBV27 and J usage is TRBJ1-5, with D perhaps TRBD1 (6 bases). Germline assignment: CDR1 MNHEY and CDR2 SMNVEV (reference sequence). The CDR3 extends over 13 amino acids. Trimming stripped 6 bases from V and 3 bases from J, with 9 bases between. The CDR3 loop reads CASRGGSNQPQHF. CDR3 nucleotide sequence: TGTGCCAGCAGAGGGGGATCCAATCAGCCCCAGCATTTT.

This chain uses TRBV28 with TRBJ1-5; 7 nucleotides line up with TRBD1. Germline V CDR1 and CDR2: MDHEN, SYDVKM. V lost 3 bases, J lost 0 bases, and 8 bases stayed unmatched. There are 17 residues in the CDR3. DNA of the CDR3: TGTGCCAGCAGTTTCCCCGGGACAGACTATAGCAATCAGCCCCAGCATTTT. Protein sequence: CASSFPGTDYSNQPQHF.

This clone was found once. The genes are TRBV10-3 and TRBJ2-3, with D possibly being TRBD2 (6 bases). V shed 10 bases and J shed 3 bases, with 20 bases lying between them. Germline CDR1 ENHRY, CDR2 SYGVKD. The CDR3 totals 15 residues. The CDR3 is CATGLTSIGTDTQYF. The CDR3 DNA follows: TGTGCCACCGGTCTAACTAGCATCGGTACAGATACGCAGTATTTT.

The chain has TRBV7-8 and TRBJ2-3; TRBD1 aligns across 7 bases. The trim removed 2 bases at V and 3 bases at J, leaving 2 bases unmatched. The CDR3 contains 14 residues. Germline assignment: CDR1 SGHVS and CDR2 FQNEAQ. CDR3 residues: CASSLWDSTDTQYF. Written as DNA, the CDR3 is TGTGCCAGCAGCTTATGGGACAGTACAGATACGCAGTATTTT.

This clone has a single count. The V gene is TRBV7-9, the J gene TRBJ2-5; 8 bases align to TRBD1. With 8 bases clipped from V and 5 bases from J, the junction kept 7 bases outside the gene matches. CDR3 length equals 13 residues. CDR1 and CDR2 from the germline V gene are SEHNR and FQNEAQ (reference sequence). CDR3 nucleotide sequence: TGTGCCAGCGCAGGACAGGGCAGGGAGACCCAGTACTTC. Its translation is CASAGQGRETQYF. The complete variable domain, with remaining parts taken from reference TRBV7-9 and TRBJ2-5, reads DTGVSQNPRHKITKRGQNVTFRCDPISEHNRLYWYRQTLGQGPEFLTYFQNEAQLEKSRLLSDRFSAERPKGSFSTLEIQRTEQGDSAMYLCASAGQGRETQYFGPGTRLLVL.

Note on this clone: The conserved phenylalanine or tryptophan normally closing the CDR3 is absent here, so this likely arose from a read error. Because the CDR3's place on the DNA is in doubt, the DNA is left out and the CDR3 is given as listed by TCRdb. The V gene is TRBV5-1, the J gene TRBJ2-2; the D call TRBD1 from the table was never checked on the DNA. The CDR3 contains 11 residues when both ends are counted. Germline V gene sequence: CDR1 SGHRS, CDR2 YFSETQ. The CDR3 spells CASSLEWGPRD.

This sequence joins TRBV19 and TRBJ1-1, with D perhaps TRBD1 (5 bases). The length of the CDR3 is 15 residues. Germline-derived CDR1 and CDR2 are LNHDA and SQIVND (reference sequence). Trimming shortened V by 3 bases and J by 4 bases, and 15 bases separated the two germline ends. For the CDR3, the DNA is TGTGCCAGTAGTATTAAGGAGGAGGGGCGCACTGAAGCTTTCTTT. As protein: CASSIKEEGRTEAFF.

This clone has just one count. The genes are TRBV13 and TRBJ2-5; 12 bases line up with TRBD2. The CDR3 length is 16 residues. CDR1 PRHDT and CDR2 FYEKMQ come from the germline V gene (reference sequence). The J segment lost 3 bases and the V segment lost 4 bases, leaving 6 bases of the junction unmatched. As DNA, the CDR3 is TGTGCCAGCAGCTCGGGTGGACTAGCGGGGAAAGAGACCCAGTACTTC. Translating gives CASSSGGLAGKETQYF.

The chain joins TRBV9 to TRBJ2-4; TRBD1 aligns across 9 bases. V was pared by 4 bases and J by 5 bases, with 4 bases of the junction left unmatched. Germline V lookup: CDR1 SGDLS, CDR2 YYNGEE. This CDR3 comprises 14 residues. This chain's CDR3 is CASSPRQGENIQYF. CDR3 nucleotides: TGTGCCAGCAGCCCCCGACAGGGGGAAAACATTCAGTACTTC.

The chain combines TRBV7-9 with TRBJ1-1; TRBD1 matches at 9 bases. The CDR3 sequence is 14 residues long. CDR1 is SEHNR, CDR2 FQNEAQ, per germline (reference sequence). V gave up 5 bases and J gave up 1 base; unmatched junction bases: 2. The CDR3 loop reads CASSMGQGNTEAFF. CDR3 bases: TGTGCCAGCAGCATGGGACAGGGGAACACTGAAGCTTTCTTT.

V gene TRBV6-1 combines with J gene TRBJ2-3, with D possibly being TRBD2 (7 bases). Trimming cost V 2 bases and J 4 bases, with 10 bases left between them. The CDR3 extends over 14 amino acids. CDR1 and CDR2 from the germline V gene are MNHNS and SASEGT. In DNA, the CDR3 is TGTGCCAGCAGTGAACGGGGGGCCCCAGATACGCAGTATTTT. Amino acids: CASSERGAPDTQYF.

The chain joins TRBV4-2 to TRBJ2-2; 7 nucleotides line up with TRBD2. After removal of 3 bases from V and 8 bases from J, the junction contained 15 bases not matched to a gene. Germline V gene data show CDR1 as LGHNA and CDR2 as YNFKEQ. The CDR3 is made up of 17 amino acids. The CDR3 reads CASSQSTSAPPAGELFF. In DNA, the CDR3 is TGTGCCAGCAGCCAGTCCACTAGCGCCCCTCCGGCGGGGGAGCTGTTTTTT.

This chain uses TRBV4-1 with TRBJ2-1; D not resolved. The V and J ends lost 3 bases and 7 bases respectively, with 13 bases between them. The CDR3 totals 14 residues. CDR1 is MGHRA, CDR2 YSYEKL, per germline. The CDR3 nucleotides read TGCGCCAGCAGCCAGTGGCTGGGCGGTAATGAGCAGTTCTTC. Its translation: CASSQWLGGNEQFF.

J is TRBJ2-1 and V is TRBV19, with D unclear. Germline V CDR1 and CDR2: LNHDA, SQIVND (reference sequence). The V gene lost 1 base and the J gene lost 7 bases, with 5 bases spanning the gap. There are 12 residues in the CDR3. CDR3 DNA: TGTGCCAGTAGTATAGGGGGAAATGAGCAGTTCTTC. This encodes CASSIGGNEQFF. Supplemented by reference TRBV19 and TRBJ2-1, the full variable domain reads DGGITQSPKYLFRKEGQNVTLSCEQNLNHDAMYWYRQDPGQGLRLIYYSQIVNDFQKGDIAEGYSVSREKKESFPLTVTSAQKNPTAFYLCASSIGGNEQFFGPGTRLTVL.

This clone was observed a single time. The chain couples TRBV5-5 to TRBJ2-7, with D perhaps assigned TRBD1 or TRBD2 (5 bases each). CDR3 length equals 15 residues. V gave up 5 bases and J gave up 3 bases, with 18 bases separating them. The germline gives CDR1 SGHKS, CDR2 YYEKEE (reference sequence). The CDR3 loop reads CASRPGSTVNYEQYV. The DNA for the CDR3 is TGTGCCAGCAGACCGGGATCGACAGTAAACTACGAGCAGTACGTC.

This chain links TRBV6-1 with TRBJ1-2; 8 bases line up with TRBD1. V dropped 2 bases and J dropped 6; count of bases not matched to a gene: 11. CDR3 size: 16 residues. Looked up from germline, CDR1 is MNHNS and CDR2 is SASEGT. Here the CDR3 reads CASSEMGTGPINGYTF. The CDR3 DNA sequence: TGTGCCAGCAGTGAAATGGGGACAGGCCCTATCAATGGCTACACCTTC.

The rearrangement joins TRBV30 to TRBJ2-7, with 9 positions matching TRBD1. Germline values: CDR1 GTSNPN, CDR2 SVGIG (reference sequence). Germline trimming cut 4 bases from V and 1 base from J; bases unmatched to any gene: 8. This CDR3 has 15 amino acids. The DNA for the CDR3 is TGTGCCTGGATTCCACACGGGACAGGGTCCTACGAGCAGTACTTC. Its translation is CAWIPHGTGSYEQYF.

The V call is TRBV2, the J call TRBJ2-5, with 12 positions matching TRBD2. Germline trimming cut 6 bases from V and 4 bases from J; bases unmatched to any gene: 3. This CDR3 spans 14 amino acids. Germline V gives CDR1 SNHLY, CDR2 FYNNEI. DNA for the CDR3: TGTGCCAGCAGGGCACTAGCGGGGGGAGAGACCCAGTACTTC. This codes for CASRALAGGETQYF.

This clone appeared a few times. The chain joins TRBV5-8 to TRBJ2-2, with D perhaps TRBD1 (6 bases). From germline, CDR1 is SGHTS and CDR2 YDEGEE. This CDR3 region has 15 residues. V lost 2 bases and J 4 bases, leaving 12 bases between the germline ends. The CDR3 DNA reads as TGTGCCAGCAGCTTACAGGGTTATGGCACCGGGGAGCTGTTTTTT. Its protein is CASSLQGYGTGELFF. Based on the CDR3 plus reference TRBV5-8 and TRBJ2-2, the full variable domain is EAGVTQSPTHLIKTRGQQATLRCSPISGHTSVYWYQQALGLGLQFLLWYDEGEERNRGNFPPRFSGRQFPNYSSELNVNALELEDSALYLCASSLQGYGTGELFFGEGSRLTVL.

The chain uses TRBV4-2 and TRBJ1-2; D ambiguous. The CDR3 is made up of 15 amino acids. The germline CDR1 and CDR2 sequences are LGHNA and YNFKEQ. Trimming removed 0 bases at V and 3 bases at J, with 11 bases between. The DNA for the CDR3 is TGTGCCAGCAGCCAAGAGCCTTCGGGCGACTATGGCTACACCTTC. Its protein is CASSQEPSGDYGYTF.

The chain links TRBV6-5 to TRBJ2-1, with D maybe TRBD1 (5 bases). V was clipped by 4 bases and J by 0 bases, with 13 bases between them. Germline loops: CDR1 MNHEY, CDR2 SVGAGI. There are 16 residues in the CDR3. Written as DNA, the CDR3 is TGTGCCAGCAGTTCCCACGACAGTAACTCCTACAATGAGCAGTTCTTC. Residues: CASSSHDSNSYNEQFF.

The rearrangement links TRBV5-4 to TRBJ2-3; 15 positions agree with TRBD2. V gave up 3 bases and J gave up 5 bases; unmatched junction bases: 7. The germline V gene has CDR1 SGHNT and CDR2 YYREEE (reference sequence). The CDR3 runs to 17 residues. CDR3 protein: CASSWGLAGGKGDTQYF. The CDR3, as DNA: TGTGCCAGCAGCTGGGGACTAGCGGGGGGAAAGGGAGATACGCAGTATTTT.

This clone was detected once. The gene calls are TRBV28 and TRBJ2-1; 16 bases are a match to TRBD2. J was trimmed by 4 bases and V by 7 bases; bases with no gene match: 19. This CDR3 is built from 21 residues. CDR1 and CDR2 (germline): MDHEN, SYDVKM. The CDR3 protein is CASTSYYPGTSGRGTYNEQFF. The CDR3 coding sequence is TGTGCCAGCACCTCCTACTATCCCGGGACTAGCGGGAGGGGGACATACAATGAGCAGTTCTTC.

The rearrangement joins TRBV19 to TRBJ1-2; D call uncertain. V was shortened by 3 bases and J by 6 bases, with 14 bases between the two germline ends. This CDR3 has 14 amino acids. Germline V gene data show CDR1 as LNHDA and CDR2 as SQIVND (reference sequence). The CDR3 coding sequence is TGTGCCAGTAGTATTGCGCGGTTTGTTGATGGCTACACCTTC. Translation: CASSIARFVDGYTF.

The chain couples TRBV7-6 to TRBJ1-6; 7 nucleotides line up with TRBD1. The CDR3 runs 14 residues. Trimming took 1 base from V and 9 from J; bases not matched to a gene: 3. Germline assignment: CDR1 SGHVS and CDR2 FNYEAQ. The CDR3 loop is CASSLEPGGSPLHF. DNA for the CDR3: TGTGCCAGCAGCTTAGAGCCAGGGGGTTCACCCCTCCACTTT.